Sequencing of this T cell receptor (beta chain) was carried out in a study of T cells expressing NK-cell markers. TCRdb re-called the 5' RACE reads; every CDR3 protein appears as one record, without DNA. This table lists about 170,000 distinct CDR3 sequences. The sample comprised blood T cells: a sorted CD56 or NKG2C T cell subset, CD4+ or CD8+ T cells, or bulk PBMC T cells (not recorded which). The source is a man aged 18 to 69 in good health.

The CDR3 loop reads CASRRTTISGSTDTQYF. This chain uses TRBV21-1 with TRBJ2-3; TCRdb indicates TRBD2, and absent DNA this call remains unverified. TRBV21-1 is reported as a pseudogene. CDR3 length: 17 amino acids.